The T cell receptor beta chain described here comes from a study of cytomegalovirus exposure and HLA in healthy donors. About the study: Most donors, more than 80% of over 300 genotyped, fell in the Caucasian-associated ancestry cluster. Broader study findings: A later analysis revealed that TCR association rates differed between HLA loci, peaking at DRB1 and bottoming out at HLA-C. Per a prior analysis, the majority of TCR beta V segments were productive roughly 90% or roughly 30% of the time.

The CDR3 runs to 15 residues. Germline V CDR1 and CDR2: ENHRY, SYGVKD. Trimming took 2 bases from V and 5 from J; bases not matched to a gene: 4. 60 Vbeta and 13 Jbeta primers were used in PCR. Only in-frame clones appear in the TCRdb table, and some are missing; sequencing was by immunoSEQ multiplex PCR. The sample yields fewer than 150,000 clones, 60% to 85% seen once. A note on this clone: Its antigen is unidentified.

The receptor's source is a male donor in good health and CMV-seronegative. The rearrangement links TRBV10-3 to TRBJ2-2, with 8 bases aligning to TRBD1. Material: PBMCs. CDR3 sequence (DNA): TGTGCCATCAGTGAGACAGGGGGAAGTACCGGGGAGCTGTTTTTT. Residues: CAISETGGSTGELFF.